The clone carrying this TCR beta chain has a count of ten or more. The antigen is not known. The record originates from a study of neurological immune-mediated disorders. CDR3 length equals 13 residues. Germline CDR1 reads SNHLY; CDR2 reads FYNNEI. Trimming cost V 6 bases and J 4 bases, with 13 bases left between them. cDNA was made by 5'RACE with 10-nucleotide random UMIs. Every sequencing run generated in excess of 160 million TCR-beta sequences. These sequences covered 15-18 subjects. TCRdb called the 5' RACE reads again in MiXCR, with one record for every CDR3 protein. This table holds around 41,000 distinct CDR3 sequences, around 15% found once. Findings of the study overall: Multiple sclerosis patients had less TCR clonal expansion than even healthy controls, unlike HTLV-1-associated myelopathy.

Sequencing input: CD4+ T cells from blood. J is TRBJ2-7 and V is TRBV2; unclear D gene. The sequence was obtained from a woman aged 60 to 75 with HTLV-1-associated myelopathy (HAM/TSP). CDR3 in amino acids: CASRASWLYEQYF. The CDR3 DNA reads as TGTGCCAGCAGGGCTTCGTGGTTGTACGAGCAGTACTTC.